The next 29 T cell receptor beta chains were all read from a single sample in a study of blood T cell repertoires in COVID-19. TCRdb's table, derived via immunoSEQ multiplex PCR, lists solely in-frame clones and lacks some. The sample comprises about 170,000 clones, approximately 79% of which are singletons, and around a fifth rests with the top ten. Sequenced material: PBMCs or T cells enriched from blood (not recorded which). The receptors originated from a woman in her 70s in a cohort exposed to, infected with or recovered from COVID-19 (not recorded which).

This chain uses TRBV5-1 with TRBJ1-2, with no clear D. Germline V lookup: CDR1 SGHRS, CDR2 YFSETQ. The CDR3 runs to 13 residues. V was cut by 0 bases and J by 3 bases, with 6 bases left in between. CDR3: CASSLGQDYGYTF. The CDR3 DNA is TGCGCCAGCAGCTTGGGACAAGACTATGGCTACACCTTC.

The chain uses TRBV18 and TRBJ2-3; unclear D gene. This CDR3 region has 13 residues. Trimming removed 2 bases from V and 3 bases from J, with 6 bases in between. Germline V gives CDR1 KGHSH, CDR2 LQKENI. The CDR3 here is CASSPTGTDTQYF. The CDR3, as DNA: TGTGCCAGCTCACCAACGGGTACAGATACGCAGTATTTT.

The CDR3 DNA follows: TGTGCCAGCAGTTCACAGGGCCAAGAGACCCAGTACTTC. It specifies CASSSQGQETQYF. This sequence joins TRBV6-6 and TRBJ2-5; possibly TRBD1 for D (6 bases). CDR1 is MNHNY and CDR2 is SVGAGI in the germline V gene (reference sequence). The CDR3 extends over 13 amino acids. V shed 4 bases and J shed 1 base, with 7 bases lying between them.

In this sample, this clone turned up once. This chain connects TRBV18 to TRBJ1-1, with 7 bases lining up with TRBD1. Unmatched junction bases numbered 8, after V lost 3 bases and J lost 4 bases. The CDR3 extends over 15 amino acids. Germline CDR1 KGHSH, CDR2 LQKENI. CDR3 DNA sequence: TGTGCCAGCTCACCGCTCGACAGGGAGGCCACTGAAGCTTTCTTT. It is translated as CASSPLDREATEAFF.

This clone occurred a few times. The gene calls are TRBV4-1 and TRBJ1-2; 8 positions agree with TRBD1. CDR1 is MGHRA, CDR2 YSYEKL, per germline. J was trimmed by 1 base and V by 0 bases; bases with no gene match: 1. The CDR3 runs to 15 residues. The CDR3 DNA sequence: TGCGCCAGCAGCCAAGATACAGGGGGTAACTATGGCTACACCTTC. Protein: CASSQDTGGNYGYTF.

This chain links TRBV11-2 with TRBJ2-5; 7 positions match TRBD1. Trimming at V came to 3 bases and at J to 2 bases, leaving 0 bases not matched to a gene. The CDR3 consists of 13 residues. The V gene's germline CDR1 is SGHAT and CDR2 FQNNGV. The CDR3 DNA is TGTGCCAGCAGCTTGGGACAGCAAGAGACCCAGTACTTC. Its protein product is CASSLGQQETQYF.

The chain joins TRBV7-9 to TRBJ2-2; perhaps TRBD2 as D (6 bases). Trimming removed 2 bases at V and 4 bases at J, with 17 bases between. The CDR3 sequence is 17 residues long. Germline CDR1 reads SEHNR; CDR2 reads FQNEAQ (reference sequence). The CDR3 loop reads CASSLPRVAAPTGELFF. The CDR3, as DNA: TGTGCCAGCAGCTTACCCCGGGTAGCGGCCCCCACCGGGGAGCTGTTTTTT.

This chain connects TRBV18 to TRBJ2-7, with D possibly matching TRBD1 (6 bases). In germline, CDR1 is KGHSH, CDR2 LQKENI. The CDR3 is 15 amino acids. The V and J ends lost 2 bases and 1 base respectively, with 12 bases between them. Written as DNA, the CDR3 is TGTGCCAGCTCACCATCGGGACAAGTATCCTACGAGCAGTACTTC. Its translation: CASSPSGQVSYEQYF.

The chain joins TRBV3-1 (or the pseudogene TRBV3-2) to TRBJ2-5; 7 positions agree with TRBD2. Trimming removed 1 base from V and 1 base from J; junction bases left unmatched: 6. This CDR3 is 16 amino acids long. From germline, CDR1 is LGHDT and CDR2 YNNKEL (reference sequence). The CDR3 region has the DNA TGTGCCAGCAGCCAAGGAGGGGTAGCGGGCCAAGAGACCCAGTACTTC. This sequence encodes CASSQGGVAGQETQYF.

The chain carries TRBV28 and TRBJ1-2; 10 positions agree with TRBD1. Germline CDR1 and CDR2: MDHEN and SYDVKM. The CDR3 length is 15 residues. Germline trimming cut 5 bases from V and 8 bases from J; bases unmatched to any gene: 11. DNA of the CDR3: TGTGCCAGCAGTCCGGGGACAGGGGCGGAGTTAGGCTACACCTTC. It is translated as CASSPGTGAELGYTF.

This chain uses TRBV27 with TRBJ1-5, with D uncertain. The germline CDR1 and CDR2 sequences are MNHEY and SMNVEV (reference sequence). CDR3 size: 14 residues. Trimming took off 2 bases at V and 2 bases at J, with 7 bases between the two ends. CDR3: CASSLVGGNQPQHF. CDR3 DNA: TGTGCCAGCAGTTTAGTCGGGGGCAATCAGCCCCAGCATTTT.

In its sample, this clone was seen once. The chain employs TRBV5-6 and TRBJ1-5; D unclear. The CDR3 contains 15 residues. Germline V gene data show CDR1 as SGHDT and CDR2 as YYEEEE. Trimming cost V 1 base and J 0 bases, with 8 bases left between them. The CDR3 loop reads CASSLYSPSNQPQHF. The CDR3 coding sequence is TGTGCCAGCAGCTTGTACAGCCCTAGCAATCAGCCCCAGCATTTT.

The chain links TRBV7-9 to TRBJ2-3; unclear D gene. The CDR3 extends over 13 amino acids. The germline V gene encodes CDR1 SEHNR and CDR2 FQNEAQ (reference sequence). Trimming stripped 0 bases from V and 4 bases from J, with 5 bases between. The DNA of the CDR3 is TGTGCCAGCAGCTTAGCGGGCTCAGATACGCAGTATTTT. Translating gives CASSLAGSDTQYF.

The J gene is TRBJ1-1, the V gene TRBV6-6, with 8 bases fitting TRBD1. V gave up 6 bases and J gave up 3 bases; unmatched junction bases: 3. This CDR3 has 13 residues. In germline, CDR1 is MNHNY, CDR2 SVGAGI (reference sequence). The CDR3 DNA follows: TGTGCCAGCAGCCAACAGGGGGACACTGAAGCTTTCTTT. It is translated as CASSQQGDTEAFF.

The chain couples TRBV5-1 to TRBJ2-2; the match to TRBD2 covers 7 bases. Germline assignment: CDR1 SGHRS and CDR2 YFSETQ. The CDR3 runs 16 residues. The V segment lost 2 bases and the J segment 1 base; nucleotides outside the gene matches: 5. The DNA of the CDR3 is TGCGCCAGCAGCTTCGGTCTAGCGGAGAACACCGGGGAGCTGTTTTTT. Encoded protein: CASSFGLAENTGELFF.

This CDR3 reads CASTSRGRGHYGYTF. The CDR3 bases are TGTGCCAGCACGAGCCGAGGCAGGGGGCACTATGGCTACACCTTC. The chain couples TRBV6-5 to TRBJ1-2; TRBD1 aligns across 8 bases. This CDR3 has 15 residues. Germline CDR1 is MNHEY and CDR2 is SVGAGI. V lost 7 bases and J lost 3; bases outside the gene matches: 10.

This clone has ten or more counts. J is TRBJ1-1 and V is TRBV6-2 or TRBV6-3; D not resolved. Germline V gene data show CDR1 as MNHEY and CDR2 as SVGEGT. CDR3 size: 12 residues. V dropped 4 bases and J dropped 0 bases, with 3 bases sitting between them. CDR3: CASSFMNTEAFF. The CDR3 DNA follows: TGTGCCAGCAGTTTCATGAACACTGAAGCTTTCTTT.

The chain recombines TRBV29-1 with TRBJ1-1, with D possibly TRBD1 on 5 matching bases. The CDR3 consists of 13 residues. Between the trimmed V and J ends, which lost 5 bases and 0 bases, there was a span of 10 bases. The germline gives CDR1 SQVTM, CDR2 ANQGSEA. CDR3 sequence: CSVQTAMNTEAFF. CDR3 nucleotide sequence: TGCAGCGTTCAGACAGCCATGAACACTGAAGCTTTCTTT.

V is TRBV19 and J is TRBJ2-6; 7 nucleotides align to TRBD1. After removal of 1 base from V and 0 bases from J, the junction contained 3 bases not matched to a gene. The germline gives CDR1 LNHDA, CDR2 SQIVND (reference sequence). CDR3 length: 17 amino acids. The CDR3 DNA reads TGTGCCAGTAGTATAGCCGGGACAGTCTCTGGGGCCAACGTCCTGACTTTC. Translation gives CASSIAGTVSGANVLTF.

V usage is TRBV6-5 and J usage is TRBJ1-2, with D possibly being TRBD1 (5 bases). The CDR3 runs 13 residues. V lost 6 bases to trimming and J lost 8 bases, with 16 bases between them. Germline CDR1 reads MNHEY; CDR2 reads SVGAGI. CDR3 sequence: CASRLDSSYGYTF. DNA of the CDR3: TGTGCCAGCAGGCTCGACAGTTCCTACGGCTACACCTTC.

In nucleotides, the CDR3 is TGTGCCACCAGCAGAGATATGTCCCTACCCCATTATGCCGACTCTGGGGCCAACGTCCTGACTTTC. This translates into CATSRDMSLPHYADSGANVLTF. This rearrangement joins TRBV15 to TRBJ2-6; D is unclear. Germline lookup yields CDR1 LNHNV and CDR2 YYDKDF (reference sequence). The V end lost 0 bases, the J end lost 0 bases, and 24 bases lay between the germline ends. CDR3 length: 22 amino acids.

This clone was counted once. This chain uses TRBV4-1 with TRBJ2-3; no clear D gene. The CDR3 is made up of 17 amino acids. Deletions cut 3 bases from V and 0 bases from J, with 16 bases between. The germline V gene has CDR1 MGHRA and CDR2 YSYEKL. Here the CDR3 reads CASSHHPSRSSTDTQYF. The DNA of the CDR3 is TGCGCCAGCAGCCATCACCCGAGCAGGTCTAGCACAGATACGCAGTATTTT.

The J gene is TRBJ2-1, the V gene TRBV7-2, with D unresolved. Looked up from germline, CDR1 is SGHTA and CDR2 is FQGNSA. The CDR3 spans 11 residues. Trimming took 5 bases from V and 13 from J, leaving 12 bases between them. The CDR3 loop is CASSLDTRQFF. The CDR3 nucleotides are TGTGCCAGCAGCCTCGACACCCGTCAGTTCTTC.

The chain recombines TRBV19 with TRBJ2-2; tentative D call: TRBD1 (6 bases). The CDR3 covers 14 residues. V lost 10 bases and J 3 bases, leaving 15 bases between the germline ends. Per the germline V gene, CDR1 is LNHDA and CDR2 is SQIVND (reference sequence). CDR3 loop: CATIDHRDTGELFF. The CDR3 DNA reads TGTGCCACCATAGACCACAGGGACACCGGGGAGCTGTTTTTT.

The chain joins TRBV5-4 to TRBJ1-3; D possibly corresponds to TRBD1 (5 bases). CDR3 length: 15 amino acids. Germline V gene lookup returns CDR1 SGHNT and CDR2 YYREEE (reference sequence). Trimming stripped 3 bases from V and 6 bases from J, with 16 bases between. Written as DNA, the CDR3 is TGTGCCAGCAGCTCTCCAGGGAAACCCGAAAACACCATATATTTT. Its translation: CASSSPGKPENTIYF.

This chain links TRBV5-4 with TRBJ2-1; no clear D gene. Germline CDR1 and CDR2: SGHNT and YYREEE (reference sequence). Trimming removed 0 bases at V and 12 bases at J, with 10 bases between. The CDR3 extends over 12 amino acids. The CDR3 reads CASSLGSSGQFF. The DNA of the CDR3 is TGTGCCAGCAGCTTGGGAAGCTCGGGGCAGTTCTTC.

The chain joins TRBV5-4 to TRBJ2-7, with D perhaps matching TRBD2 (5 bases). Germline-derived CDR1 and CDR2 are SGHNT and YYREEE (reference sequence). Trimming left V 4 bases short and J 2 bases short, with 19 bases between. This CDR3 region has 16 residues. The CDR3 sequence is CASSRTLIGGAYEQYF. Here the CDR3 DNA reads TGTGCCAGCAGCCGTACATTAATTGGAGGAGCCTACGAGCAGTACTTC.

This clone occurred a few times. V usage is TRBV5-1 and J usage is TRBJ2-2, with TRBD2 identical over 12 bases. V lost 3 bases, J lost 3 bases, and 6 bases stayed unmatched. Germline V gene lookup returns CDR1 SGHRS and CDR2 YFSETQ. This CDR3 contains 17 residues. CDR3 residues: CASSSSTSGGYTGELFF. In DNA, the CDR3 is TGCGCCAGCAGCTCAAGCACTAGCGGGGGGTACACCGGGGAGCTGTTTTTT.

The gene calls are TRBV10-3 and TRBJ1-6, with a possible D match to TRBD1 (6 bases). Trimming pared 6 bases from V and 4 bases from J, leaving 7 bases between. The CDR3 is 13 amino acids. Germline V lookup: CDR1 ENHRY, CDR2 SYGVKD. The CDR3 DNA sequence: TGTGCCATCAGCACAGGGTATAATTCACCCCTCCACTTT. Its translation: CAISTGYNSPLHF.